Here is one T cell receptor (beta chain) with its context. With 0 bases removed from V and 5 bases from J, the gap between germline ends came to 10 bases. CDR3 size: 14 residues. Germline CDR1 reads SGHTA; CDR2 reads FQGTGA. The sample originates from a study of blood T cell repertoires in COVID-19. Overall study context: Sources were T cells, B-cell-depleted T cells, or PBMCs; the material itself was cDNA or gDNA.

In the authors' methods: Amplification with reference gene primers provided the estimates of nucleated cell counts. Produced via immunoSEQ multiplex PCR; TCRdb's table is partial and in-frame only. V, J and clone size reflect that table, while D and trimming were determined from the DNA. Seen here are 150,000 or so clones, around 82% observed once, and the top ten hold approximately 1.1%. The sequencing sample was made of peripheral blood. The source of this sequence is a man between 60 and 70 years old who had recovered from COVID-19. The V gene is TRBV7-3, the J gene TRBJ2-5, with no clear D. For the CDR3, the DNA is TGTGCCAGCAGCTTAACCGCGACTGAGGAGACCCAGTACTTC. Translated: CASSLTATEETQYF.